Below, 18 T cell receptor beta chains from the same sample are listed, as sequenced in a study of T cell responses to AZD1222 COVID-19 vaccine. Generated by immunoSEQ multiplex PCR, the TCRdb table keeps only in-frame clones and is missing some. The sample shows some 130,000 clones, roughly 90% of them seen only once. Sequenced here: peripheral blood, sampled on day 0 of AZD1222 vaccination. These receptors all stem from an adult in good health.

CDR3 loop: CASSPRGTGGYTF. Here the CDR3 DNA reads TGTGCCAGCAGTCCCCGGGGGACAGGAGGCTACACCTTC. The chain recombines TRBV27 with TRBJ1-2; TRBD1 matches 8 bases. The CDR3 has 13 amino acids. From germline, CDR1 is MNHEY and CDR2 SMNVEV (reference sequence). After removal of 5 bases from V and 8 bases from J, the junction contained 7 bases not matched to a gene.

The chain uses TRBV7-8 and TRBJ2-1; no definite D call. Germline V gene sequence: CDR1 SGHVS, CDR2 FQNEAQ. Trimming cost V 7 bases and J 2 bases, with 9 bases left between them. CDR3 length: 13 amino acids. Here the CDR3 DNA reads TGTGCCAGCAAGGACGGAACCTACAATGAGCAGTTCTTC. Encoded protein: CASKDGTYNEQFF.

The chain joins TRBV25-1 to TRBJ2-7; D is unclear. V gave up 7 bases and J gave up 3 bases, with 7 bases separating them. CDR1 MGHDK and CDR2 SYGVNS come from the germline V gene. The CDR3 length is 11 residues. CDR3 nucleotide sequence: TGTGCCAGCACCATATACTACGAGCAGTACTTC. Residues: CASTIYYEQYF.

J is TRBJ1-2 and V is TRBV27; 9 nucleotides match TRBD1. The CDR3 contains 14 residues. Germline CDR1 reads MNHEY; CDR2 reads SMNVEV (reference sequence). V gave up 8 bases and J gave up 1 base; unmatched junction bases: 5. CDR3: CASPEDRGNYGYTF. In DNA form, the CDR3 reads TGTGCCAGCCCTGAGGACAGGGGTAACTATGGCTACACCTTC.

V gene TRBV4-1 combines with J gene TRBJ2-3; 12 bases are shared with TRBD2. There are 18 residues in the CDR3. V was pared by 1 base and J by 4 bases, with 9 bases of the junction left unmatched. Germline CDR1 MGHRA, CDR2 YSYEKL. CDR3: CASSQVSRTSGAADTQYF. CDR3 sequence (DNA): TGCGCCAGCAGCCAAGTCTCCCGGACTAGCGGGGCCGCAGATACGCAGTATTTT.

CDR3 DNA sequence: TGTGCCAGTAGTATCGACACTCATACCAATTCACCCCTCCACTTT. It yields the protein CASSIDTHTNSPLHF. The J gene is TRBJ1-6, the V gene TRBV19; no firm D call. Trimming took 3 bases from V and 7 from J, leaving 13 bases between them. Germline V gives CDR1 LNHDA, CDR2 SQIVND (reference sequence). The CDR3 spans 15 residues.

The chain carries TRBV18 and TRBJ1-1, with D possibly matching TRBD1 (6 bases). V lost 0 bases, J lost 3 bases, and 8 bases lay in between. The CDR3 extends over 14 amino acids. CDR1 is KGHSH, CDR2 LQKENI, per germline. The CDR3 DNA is TGTGCCAGCTCACCACCGGGGACATACACTGAAGCTTTCTTT. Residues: CASSPPGTYTEAFF.

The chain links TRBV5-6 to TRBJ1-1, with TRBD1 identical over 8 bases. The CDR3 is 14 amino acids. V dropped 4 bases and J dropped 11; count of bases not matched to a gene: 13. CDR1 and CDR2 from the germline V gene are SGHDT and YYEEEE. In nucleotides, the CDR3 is TGTGCCAGCAGCACGAGATCCCCAGGGGGCGCCGCTTTCTTT. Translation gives CASSTRSPGGAAFF.

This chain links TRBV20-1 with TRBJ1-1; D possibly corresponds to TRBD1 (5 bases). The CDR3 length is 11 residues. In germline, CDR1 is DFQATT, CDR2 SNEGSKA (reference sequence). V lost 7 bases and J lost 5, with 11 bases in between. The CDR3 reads CSVRGVTEAFF. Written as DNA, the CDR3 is TGCAGTGTACGGGGGGTGACTGAAGCTTTCTTT.

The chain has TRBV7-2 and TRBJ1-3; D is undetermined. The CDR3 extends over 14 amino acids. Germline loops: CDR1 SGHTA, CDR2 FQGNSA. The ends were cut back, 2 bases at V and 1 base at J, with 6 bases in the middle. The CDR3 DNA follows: TGTGCCAGCAGCTTAAAATTTTCTGGAAACACCATATATTTT. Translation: CASSLKFSGNTIYF.

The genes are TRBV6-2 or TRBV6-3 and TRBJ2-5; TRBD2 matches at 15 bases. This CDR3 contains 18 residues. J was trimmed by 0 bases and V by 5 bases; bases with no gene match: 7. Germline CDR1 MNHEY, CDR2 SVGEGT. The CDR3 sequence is CASSNPGLAGGNQETQYF. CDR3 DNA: TGTGCCAGCAGTAATCCGGGACTAGCGGGGGGAAACCAAGAGACCCAGTACTTC.

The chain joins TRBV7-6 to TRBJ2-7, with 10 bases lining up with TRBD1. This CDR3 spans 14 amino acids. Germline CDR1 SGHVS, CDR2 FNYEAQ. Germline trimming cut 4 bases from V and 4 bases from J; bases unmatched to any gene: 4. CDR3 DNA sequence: TGTGCCAGCAGCTGGGACAGGGGAGGATACGAGCAGTACTTC. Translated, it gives CASSWDRGGYEQYF.

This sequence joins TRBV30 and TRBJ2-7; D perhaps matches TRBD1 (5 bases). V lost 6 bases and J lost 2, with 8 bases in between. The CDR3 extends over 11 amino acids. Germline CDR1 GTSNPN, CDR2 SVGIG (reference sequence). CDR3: CACDSAYEQYF. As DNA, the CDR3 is TGTGCCTGCGACAGTGCCTACGAGCAGTACTTC.

The CDR3 loop reads CASSSGLWGTEAFF. CDR3 DNA sequence: TGTGCCAGCAGCTCTGGTCTTTGGGGCACTGAAGCTTTCTTT. The rearrangement links TRBV5-5 to TRBJ1-1; D is undetermined. V was shortened by 3 bases and J by 4 bases, with 13 bases between the two germline ends. Germline V CDR1 and CDR2: SGHKS, YYEKEE (reference sequence). This CDR3 has 14 amino acids. Filled out from reference TRBV5-5 and TRBJ1-1, the complete variable domain reads DAGVTQSPTHLIKTRGQQVTLRCSPISGHKSVSWYQQVLGQGPQFIFQYYEKEERGRGNFPDRFSARQFPNYSSELNVNALLLGDSALYLCASSSGLWGTEAFFGQGTRLTVV.

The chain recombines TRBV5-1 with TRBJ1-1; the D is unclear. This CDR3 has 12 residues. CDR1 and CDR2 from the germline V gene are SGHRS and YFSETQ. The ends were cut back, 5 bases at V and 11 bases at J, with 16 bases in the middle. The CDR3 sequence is CASSADLSRAFF. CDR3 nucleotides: TGCGCCAGCAGTGCAGACCTCAGTAGGGCTTTCTTT.

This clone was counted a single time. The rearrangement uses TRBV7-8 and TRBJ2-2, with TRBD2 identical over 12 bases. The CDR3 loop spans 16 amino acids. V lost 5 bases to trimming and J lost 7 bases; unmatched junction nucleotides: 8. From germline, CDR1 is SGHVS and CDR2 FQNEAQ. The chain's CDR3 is CASSPTTSGGLGELFF. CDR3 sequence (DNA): TGTGCCAGCAGCCCTACGACTAGCGGGGGACTCGGGGAGCTGTTTTTT.

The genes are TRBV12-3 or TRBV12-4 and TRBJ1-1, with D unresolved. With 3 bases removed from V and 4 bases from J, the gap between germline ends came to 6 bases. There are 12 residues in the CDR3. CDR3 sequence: CASSFVGTEAFF. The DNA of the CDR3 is TGTGCCAGCAGTTTTGTGGGCACTGAAGCTTTCTTT.

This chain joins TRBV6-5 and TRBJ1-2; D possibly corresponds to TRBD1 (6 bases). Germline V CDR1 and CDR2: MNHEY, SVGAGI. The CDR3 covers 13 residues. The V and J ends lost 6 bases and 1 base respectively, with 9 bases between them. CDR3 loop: CASSHRDNYGYTF. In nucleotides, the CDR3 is TGTGCCAGCAGCCACAGGGATAACTATGGCTACACCTTC.